Presented here are 27 T cell receptor beta chains from one specimen sequenced in a study of blood T cells in healthy people across ages. Primers used in a second PCR of about 7 to 12 cycles were a sample-barcoded 5' primer and a J-beta primer mix. TCRdb processed the 5' RACE reads anew with MiXCR; each CDR3 protein has one entry. The sample has about 750,000 distinct CDR3 sequences, roughly 53% seen once. Sequencing was performed on blood. The receptors come from an elderly man in good health.

On this clonotype: A much larger clone sits a single nucleotide away, making a read error possible. The rearrangement links TRBV9 to TRBJ2-3, with D hard to call. Germline lookup yields CDR1 SGDLS and CDR2 YYNGEE. There are 16 residues in the CDR3. As DNA, the CDR3 is TGTGCCGGCAGCCTTATACCTGAAGGGCGAGGAGATACGCAGTATTTT. Translated: CAGSLIPEGRGDTQYF.

The CDR3 loop reads CASSLQGYNSPLHF. In nucleotides, the CDR3 is TGTGCCAGCAGTTTACAGGGTTATAATTCACCCCTCCACTTT. The V and J genes are TRBV12-3 or TRBV12-4 and TRBJ1-6, with a tentative D call TRBD1 (5 bases). V lost 2 bases and J lost 4, with 6 bases in between. This CDR3 is built from 14 residues.

The chain recombines TRBV7-2 with TRBJ2-7; 8 bases agree with TRBD2. Losses at the gene ends were 5 bases for V and 3 bases for J; bases not matched to a gene: 15. The CDR3 length is 17 residues. Germline lookup yields CDR1 SGHTA and CDR2 FQGNSA. In DNA, the CDR3 is TGTGCCAGCAGCCAAGGGACCATTGCCGGGAGGGGCTACGAGCAGTACTTC. Translation gives CASSQGTIAGRGYEQYF. Filled out from reference TRBV7-2 and TRBJ2-7, the complete variable domain reads GAGVSQSPSNKVTEKGKDVELRCDPISGHTALYWYRQSLGQGLEFLIYFQGNSAPDKSGLPSDRFSAERTGGSVSTLTIQRTQQEDSAVYLCASSQGTIAGRGYEQYFGPGTRLTVT.

The chain uses TRBV20-1 and TRBJ2-1; no reliable D call. Trimming shortened V by 1 base and J by 0 bases, and 10 bases separated the two germline ends. The CDR3 runs to 15 residues. Germline lookup yields CDR1 DFQATT and CDR2 SNEGSKA (reference sequence). The CDR3: CSARAAVSSYNEQFF. CDR3 DNA sequence: TGCAGTGCTAGAGCGGCAGTGAGCTCCTACAATGAGCAGTTCTTC.

V and J are TRBV28 and TRBJ1-1; 9 nucleotides line up with TRBD1. Per germline, CDR1 MDHEN and CDR2 SYDVKM. The CDR3 totals 16 residues. V trimming: 5 bases; J trimming: 8 bases; junction bases outside the gene matches: 15. Here the CDR3 reads CASSTLQGAGRQEAFF. Here the CDR3 DNA reads TGTGCCAGCAGTACTCTACAGGGGGCGGGGAGGCAGGAAGCTTTCTTT.

Written as DNA, the CDR3 is TGTGCCAGCAGCCCTAATCCGGGACTTACTAACACTGAAGCTTTCTTT. It is translated as CASSPNPGLTNTEAFF. The rearrangement uses TRBV3-1 and TRBJ1-1, with D possibly matching TRBD1 (5 bases). The length of the CDR3 is 16 residues. Germline lookup yields CDR1 LGHDT and CDR2 YNNKEL (reference sequence). Deletions cut 4 bases from V and 2 bases from J, with 17 bases between.

The V call is TRBV4-2, the J call TRBJ1-5, with no clear D. Germline V gives CDR1 LGHNA, CDR2 YNFKEQ. The CDR3 spans 14 residues. The germline V and J ends were trimmed by 0 bases and 5 bases, with 8 bases remaining between them. The DNA of the CDR3 is TGTGCCAGCAGCCAAGAAGGAAGGGATCAGCCCCAGCATTTT. It is translated as CASSQEGRDQPQHF.

This sequence joins TRBV4-2 and TRBJ2-1; no definite D call. The CDR3 consists of 14 residues. Germline lookup yields CDR1 LGHNA and CDR2 YNFKEQ. Trimming stripped 0 bases from V and 6 bases from J, with 9 bases between. The CDR3 here is CASSQEGSLNEQFF. Here the CDR3 DNA reads TGTGCCAGCAGCCAAGAAGGCTCGCTCAATGAGCAGTTCTTC.

The chain has TRBV6-2 or TRBV6-3 and TRBJ2-7; TRBD1 is a possible D gene (5 bases). This CDR3 has 15 residues. With 5 bases removed from V and 0 bases from J, the gap between germline ends came to 14 bases. The V gene's germline CDR1 is MNHEY and CDR2 SVGEGT. The DNA for the CDR3 is TGTGCCAGCAGTCAAGGACATTCGAGCTCCTACGAGCAGTACTTC. Amino acids: CASSQGHSSSYEQYF.

This chain joins TRBV5-1 and TRBJ2-1; D remains unclear. Trimming cost V 1 base and J 4 bases, with 15 bases left between them. CDR3 length: 16 residues. Per germline, CDR1 SGHRS and CDR2 YFSETQ. The CDR3 nucleotides are TGCGCCAGCAGCTTGAGATCGAGCATCGGATACAATGAGCAGTTCTTC. It codes for CASSLRSSIGYNEQFF.

V gene TRBV20-1 combines with J gene TRBJ2-7; D unclear. CDR3 length: 14 amino acids. V was cut by 6 bases and J by 9 bases, with 24 bases left in between. The germline CDR1 and CDR2 sequences are DFQATT and SNEGSKA (reference sequence). The CDR3 protein is CSAIPFLYIDGQYF. The CDR3 region has the DNA TGCAGTGCCATTCCTTTCCTCTACATCGACGGGCAGTACTTC.

Points on this clonotype: A much larger clone lies one base from this, so it may be a read error. The chain links TRBV11-2 to TRBJ2-6; 11 positions agree with TRBD2. The CDR3 spans 19 residues. Per the germline V gene, CDR1 is SGHAT and CDR2 is FQNNGV. The CDR3 DNA sequence: TGTGCCAGCAGCTCGCTTAGCGGGAGGGGACTCTCTGGGGCCAGCGTCCTGACTTTC. Translating it yields CASSSLSGRGLSGASVLTF.

The chain combines TRBV6-6 with TRBJ2-7, with D tentatively TRBD2 (5 bases). V was shortened by 4 bases and J by 0 bases, with 13 bases between the two germline ends. The CDR3 consists of 15 residues. The germline CDR1 and CDR2 sequences are MNHNY and SVGAGI (reference sequence). The CDR3 spells CASSFQRKNSYEQYF. The CDR3 DNA follows: TGTGCCAGCAGTTTCCAGCGGAAAAACTCCTACGAGCAGTACTTC.

This rearrangement joins TRBV28 to TRBJ2-1; D is undetermined. This CDR3 region has 13 residues. CDR1 and CDR2 (germline): MDHEN, SYDVKM. V lost 1 base and J 15 bases, leaving 16 bases between the germline ends. CDR3 bases: TGTGCCAGCAGTTTATTCAGCCAACCCCATCCGTTCTTC. Amino acid sequence: CASSLFSQPHPFF.

The sample holds a few counts of this clonotype. The genes are TRBV29-1 and TRBJ1-2; 7 nucleotides agree with TRBD1. V dropped 3 bases and J dropped 12; count of bases not matched to a gene: 1. From germline, CDR1 is SQVTM and CDR2 ANQGSEA. The CDR3 has 9 amino acids. The CDR3 bases are TGCAGCGTTGATACAGGGGACACCTTC. Translated: CSVDTGDTF.

In its sample, this clonotype was seen once. This chain joins TRBV25-1 and TRBJ1-1, with TRBD1 identical over 9 bases. V dropped 6 bases and J dropped 11; count of bases not matched to a gene: 7. Germline CDR1 and CDR2: MGHDK and SYGVNS. The CDR3 covers 12 residues. This CDR3 is CASRGRDRAAFF. The CDR3 nucleotides are TGTGCCAGCAGAGGACGGGACAGGGCGGCTTTCTTT.

V is TRBV6-2 or TRBV6-3 and J is TRBJ2-1; TRBD2 aligns across 9 bases. From germline, CDR1 is MNHEY and CDR2 SVGEGT. After removal of 2 bases from V and 0 bases from J, the junction contained 11 bases not matched to a gene. The CDR3 length is 19 residues. CDR3 residues: CASSYPLAGGPSSYNEQFF. The DNA for the CDR3 is TGTGCCAGCAGTTACCCACTAGCGGGCGGACCAAGCTCCTACAATGAGCAGTTCTTC.

This chain links TRBV18 with TRBJ2-1; D uncertain. The V gene's germline CDR1 is KGHSH and CDR2 LQKENI. The ends were cut back, 4 bases at V and 10 bases at J, with 11 bases in the middle. CDR3 size: 12 residues. CDR3 DNA sequence: TGTGCCAGCTCACTAAAAGGACCAGAGCAGTTCTTC. It is translated as CASSLKGPEQFF.

The rearrangement joins TRBV7-2 to TRBJ1-2; D is unclear. V was pared by 2 bases and J by 8 bases, with 12 bases between. This CDR3 spans 13 amino acids. The germline CDR1 and CDR2 sequences are SGHTA and FQGNSA. The CDR3 DNA reads TGTGCCAGCAGCTTATTTGCGGGGTCGGGCTACACCTTC. As protein: CASSLFAGSGYTF. Filled out from reference TRBV7-2 and TRBJ1-2, the complete variable domain reads GAGVSQSPSNKVTEKGKDVELRCDPISGHTALYWYRQSLGQGLEFLIYFQGNSAPDKSGLPSDRFSAERTGGSVSTLTIQRTQQEDSAVYLCASSLFAGSGYTFGSGTRLTVV.

V usage is TRBV2 and J usage is TRBJ1-6, with D possibly being TRBD1 (6 bases). The germline CDR1 and CDR2 sequences are SNHLY and FYNNEI. Trimming took 6 bases from V and 9 from J, leaving 24 bases between them. The CDR3 has 17 residues. CDR3: CASSSEGGRWVPSPLHF. The DNA of the CDR3 is TGTGCCAGCAGCTCCGAGGGGGGTCGGTGGGTCCCTTCACCCCTCCACTTT.

Comment on this clonotype: A read error may produce the germline difference seen at one junction end. V gene TRBV29-1 combines with J gene TRBJ2-7; TRBD1 agrees at 7 bases. CDR1 is SQVTM, CDR2 ANQGSEA, per germline. The CDR3 runs 12 residues. The CDR3 is CGVEQGRYEQYF. As DNA, the CDR3 is TGCGGCGTTGAACAGGGGCGGTACGAGCAGTACTTC.

The V call is TRBV7-9, the J call TRBJ2-5, with 15 bases matching TRBD2. The CDR3 consists of 16 residues. Germline V gene data show CDR1 as SEHNR and CDR2 as FQNEAQ (reference sequence). V shed 5 bases and J 5 bases; nucleotides not matched to a gene: 6. CDR3 amino acids: CASSQGLAGGYETQYF. CDR3 sequence (DNA): TGTGCCAGCAGCCAGGGACTAGCGGGAGGATACGAGACCCAGTACTTC.

This clonotype has only one observation. This chain links TRBV6-1 with TRBJ2-7; perhaps TRBD2 as D (5 bases). V was shortened by 8 bases and J by 3 bases, with 14 bases between the two germline ends. The CDR3 sequence is 13 residues long. The V gene's germline CDR1 is MNHNS and CDR2 SASEGT. The CDR3 region has the DNA TGTGCCAGCCAGTCTCAAGGAGGCTACGAGCAGTACTTC. This codes for CASQSQGGYEQYF.

This chain uses TRBV20-1 with TRBJ2-1, with D possibly matching TRBD2 (5 bases). Trimming cost V 0 bases and J 8 bases, with 17 bases left between them. The length of the CDR3 is 15 residues. Germline values: CDR1 DFQATT, CDR2 SNEGSKA (reference sequence). The CDR3 sequence: CSARDAGGPKDEQFF. As DNA, the CDR3 is TGCAGTGCTAGAGATGCGGGCGGGCCGAAGGATGAGCAGTTCTTC.

The gene calls are TRBV7-9 and TRBJ1-5, with D perhaps TRBD1 (6 bases). Germline CDR1 SEHNR, CDR2 FQNEAQ (reference sequence). There are 17 residues in the CDR3. The V end was cut by 5 bases, the J end by 0 bases, with 17 bases between. CDR3: CASSRSGGQDSNQPQHF. In nucleotides, the CDR3 is TGTGCCAGCAGCCGTAGTGGGGGGCAAGATAGCAATCAGCCCCAGCATTTT. Full variable domain (missing parts from reference TRBV7-9 and TRBJ1-5): DTGVSQNPRHKITKRGQNVTFRCDPISEHNRLYWYRQTLGQGPEFLTYFQNEAQLEKSRLLSDRFSAERPKGSFSTLEIQRTEQGDSAMYLCASSRSGGQDSNQPQHFGDGTRLSIL.

The J gene is TRBJ2-2, the V gene TRBV6-5, with 7 bases matching TRBD2. Germline V lookup: CDR1 MNHEY, CDR2 SVGAGI. V trimming: 0 bases; J trimming: 4 bases; junction bases outside the gene matches: 5. CDR3 length equals 16 residues. The CDR3 DNA sequence: TGTGCCAGCAGTTACTCGTCGGGAGGCGGCACCGGGGAGCTGTTTTTT. This translates into CASSYSSGGGTGELFF.

The gene calls are TRBV30 and TRBJ2-7, with 8 bases matching TRBD2. The CDR3 runs to 12 residues. Per the germline V gene, CDR1 is GTSNPN and CDR2 is SVGIG (reference sequence). The V gene end was trimmed by 2 bases and the J gene end by 9 bases; junction bases not matched to a gene: 6. This CDR3 is CAWSPTSGPQYF. CDR3 sequence (DNA): TGTGCCTGGAGTCCAACTAGCGGCCCGCAGTACTTC.